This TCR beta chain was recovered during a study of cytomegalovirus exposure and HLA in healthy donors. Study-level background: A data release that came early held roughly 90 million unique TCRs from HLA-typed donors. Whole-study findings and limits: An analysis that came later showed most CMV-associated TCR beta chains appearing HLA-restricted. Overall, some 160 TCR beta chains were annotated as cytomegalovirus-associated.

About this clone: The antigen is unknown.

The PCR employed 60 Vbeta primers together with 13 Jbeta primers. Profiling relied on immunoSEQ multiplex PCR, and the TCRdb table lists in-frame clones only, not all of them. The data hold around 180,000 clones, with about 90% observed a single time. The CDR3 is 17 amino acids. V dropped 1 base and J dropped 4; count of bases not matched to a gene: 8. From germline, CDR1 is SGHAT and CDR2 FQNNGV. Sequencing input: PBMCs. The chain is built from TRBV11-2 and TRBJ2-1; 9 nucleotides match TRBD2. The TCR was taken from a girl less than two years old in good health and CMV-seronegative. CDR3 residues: CASSLGRGGRGYNEQFF. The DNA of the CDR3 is TGTGCCAGCAGCTTAGGACGGGGCGGGAGGGGTTACAATGAGCAGTTCTTC.